The 16 T cell receptor beta chains in this list originate from one sample, sequenced in a study of T-cell reconstitution after alpha-beta-depleted transplantation in children. Preparation of the TCRbeta library used unique molecular identifiers. Each CDR3 protein is one row after TCRdb ran MiXCR on the PCR reads. The sample carries about 91,000 distinct CDR3 sequences, roughly 8.3% recorded once. The sample here was PBMCs from the stem cell graft donor, taken from the stem cell graft. These receptors came from a human donor who donated a stem cell graft to a child with congenital amegakaryocytic thrombocytopenia.

In this sample, this clonotype turned up many times. The V and J genes are TRBV3-1 and TRBJ2-3; 8 bases agree with TRBD2. Germline V gene data show CDR1 as LGHDT and CDR2 as YNNKEL (reference sequence). V gave up 0 bases and J gave up 3 bases; unmatched junction bases: 2. CDR3 length: 15 amino acids. CDR3 nucleotide sequence: TGTGCCAGCAGCCAAGACGGCGGGGGGACAGATACGCAGTATTTT. Its protein is CASSQDGGGTDTQYF.

This clonotype was recorded at least ten times. V is TRBV27 and J is TRBJ1-2; TRBD1 agrees at 7 bases. From germline, CDR1 is MNHEY and CDR2 SMNVEV (reference sequence). The CDR3 sequence is 15 residues long. J was trimmed by 4 bases and V by 4 bases; bases with no gene match: 9. The CDR3: CASSSQRGRVYGYTF. The CDR3 DNA is TGTGCCAGCAGTTCCCAGAGGGGGCGCGTCTATGGCTACACCTTC.

This clonotype was counted many times. This chain joins TRBV6-5 and TRBJ1-1, with a weak D call TRBD1 (5 bases). The CDR3 extends over 14 amino acids. Trimming pared 4 bases from V and 1 base from J, leaving 10 bases between. Germline V gene sequence: CDR1 MNHEY, CDR2 SVGAGI. The CDR3, as DNA: TGTGCCAGCAGTTTAGGGGTGAAGAACACTGAAGCTTTCTTT. It encodes CASSLGVKNTEAFF.

This clonotype was recorded many times. The chain couples TRBV4-1 to TRBJ1-6; D remains unclear. Germline V gene sequence: CDR1 MGHRA, CDR2 YSYEKL. Trimming removed 0 bases at V and 6 bases at J, with 15 bases between. The CDR3 loop spans 17 amino acids. The CDR3 is CASSQDAYGESNSPLHF. The DNA for the CDR3 is TGCGCCAGCAGCCAAGATGCTTATGGGGAATCTAATTCACCCCTCCACTTT.

As to this clonotype: Since a much larger clone is just one base distant, this may be a read error. Because it lacks the conserved phenylalanine or tryptophan at the end, this CDR3 is likely a read error. The chain combines TRBV5-1 with TRBJ2-5, with D possibly matching TRBD2 (6 bases). The ends were cut back, 2 bases at V and 5 bases at J, with 10 bases in the middle. In germline, CDR1 is SGHRS, CDR2 YFSETQ. The CDR3 spans 13 residues. CDR3 nucleotides: TGCGCCAGCAGCTTAGGAGGGGATGAGACCCAGTACCTC. This gives the protein CASSLGGDETQYL.

This clonotype came up many times. The V call is TRBV28, the J call TRBJ1-1, with D unresolved. Germline CDR1 is MDHEN and CDR2 is SYDVKM. The CDR3 is 13 amino acids. The V end was cut by 6 bases, the J end by 6 bases, with 14 bases between. The CDR3 DNA reads TGTGCCAGCAGACCGACCCGGGCTTCTGAAGCTTTCTTT. It specifies CASRPTRASEAFF.

Ten or more counts support this clonotype. The rearrangement joins TRBV7-3 to TRBJ1-1; D not resolved. Germline CDR1 reads SGHTA; CDR2 reads FQGTGA. V was clipped by 0 bases and J by 1 base, with 3 bases between them. This CDR3 is 13 amino acids long. CDR3: CASSLTPNTEAFF. CDR3 coding DNA: TGTGCCAGCAGCTTAACCCCGAACACTGAAGCTTTCTTT.

By sample share, this clonotype is medium-sized. The CDR3 sequence: CASGPQRNTGELFF. The DNA for the CDR3 is TGTGCCAGCGGGCCACAGAGAAACACCGGGGAGCTGTTTTTT. This rearrangement joins TRBV9 to TRBJ2-2; D not resolved. The germline gives CDR1 SGDLS, CDR2 YYNGEE. The CDR3 has 14 amino acids. With 7 bases removed from V and 2 bases from J, the gap between germline ends came to 12 bases.

This clonotype has a count of ten or more. This chain uses TRBV29-1 with TRBJ1-1; TRBD1 might be the D (6 bases). The CDR3 totals 13 residues. Germline V gives CDR1 SQVTM, CDR2 ANQGSEA. Deletions cut 8 bases from V and 0 bases from J, with 13 bases between. The CDR3 is CSTRQEMNTEAFF. The CDR3 DNA follows: TGCAGCACTAGACAGGAGATGAACACTGAAGCTTTCTTT.

Ten or more counts support this clonotype. The chain couples TRBV7-8 to TRBJ2-5; 7 bases agree with TRBD1. This CDR3 spans 13 amino acids. Germline V gene sequence: CDR1 SGHVS, CDR2 FQNEAQ. Unmatched junction bases numbered 6, after V lost 4 bases and J lost 7 bases. DNA for the CDR3: TGTGCCAGCAGCTCGGACAGGACGGGGACCCAGTACTTC. Translation gives CASSSDRTGTQYF.

This clonotype was picked up many times. The chain combines TRBV7-2 with TRBJ2-7; D not resolved. CDR3 size: 13 residues. From germline, CDR1 is SGHTA and CDR2 FQGNSA. V dropped 1 base and J dropped 5 bases, with 9 bases sitting between them. In DNA, the CDR3 is TGTGCCAGCAGCTTAGGGGTCAGCGACGAGCAGTACTTC. This encodes CASSLGVSDEQYF. Full variable domain (missing parts from reference TRBV7-2 and TRBJ2-7): GAGVSQSPSNKVTEKGKDVELRCDPISGHTALYWYRQSLGQGLEFLIYFQGNSAPDKSGLPSDRFSAERTGGSVSTLTIQRTQQEDSAVYLCASSLGVSDEQYFGPGTRLTVT.

This chain joins TRBV7-6 and TRBJ2-7; D unresolved. Deletions cut 1 base from V and 0 bases from J, with 10 bases between. The germline V gene has CDR1 SGHVS and CDR2 FNYEAQ. CDR3 length: 15 residues. CDR3 protein: CASSLGAGDSYEQYF. The CDR3 nucleotides read TGTGCCAGCAGCTTAGGGGCCGGCGACTCCTACGAGCAGTACTTC.

This clonotype was seen repeatedly, ten times or more. V is TRBV12-3 or TRBV12-4 and J is TRBJ2-2; the D gene is possibly TRBD2 (6 bases). V was cut by 4 bases and J by 3 bases, with 9 bases left in between. The CDR3 is 14 residues long. The CDR3 is CASSWDSYTGELFF. The CDR3 bases are TGTGCCAGCAGTTGGGACTCCTACACCGGGGAGCTGTTTTTT.

This clonotype was seen ten or more times. The chain recombines TRBV18 with TRBJ2-7; D is possibly TRBD1 (6 bases). CDR3 length: 14 amino acids. Germline values: CDR1 KGHSH, CDR2 LQKENI. Trimming took 1 base from V and 2 from J, leaving 9 bases between them. This CDR3 is CASSPRQDAYEQYF. The CDR3 DNA reads TGTGCCAGCTCACCACGACAGGATGCCTACGAGCAGTACTTC.

This clonotype was picked up many times. The V call is TRBV28, the J call TRBJ2-7; D perhaps matches TRBD1 (6 bases). Germline V CDR1 and CDR2: MDHEN, SYDVKM. V lost 7 bases and J lost 3, with 10 bases in between. This CDR3 has 12 residues. Here the CDR3 DNA reads TGTGCCAGCACGCTCAGGGGCTACGAGCAGTACTTC. Its protein is CASTLRGYEQYF.

In regard to this clonotype: This clone may be a read error of a much larger clone one base away. The chain joins TRBV7-2 to TRBJ2-1; D call uncertain. The germline gives CDR1 SGHTA, CDR2 FQGNSA. The CDR3 is made up of 13 amino acids. The CDR3 here is CASSDPTRYDQFF. Here the CDR3 DNA reads TGTGCCAGCAGCGATCCGACGAGATATGACCAGTTCTTC.